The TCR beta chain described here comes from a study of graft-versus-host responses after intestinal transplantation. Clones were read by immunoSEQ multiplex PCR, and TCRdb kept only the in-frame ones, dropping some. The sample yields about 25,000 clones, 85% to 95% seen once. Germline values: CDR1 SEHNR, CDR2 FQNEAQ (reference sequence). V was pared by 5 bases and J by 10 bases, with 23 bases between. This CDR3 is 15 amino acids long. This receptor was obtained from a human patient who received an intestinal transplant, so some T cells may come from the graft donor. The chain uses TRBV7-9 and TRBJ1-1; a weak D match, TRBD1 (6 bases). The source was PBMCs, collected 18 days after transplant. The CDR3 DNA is TGTGCCAGCAGCCCGGAGGGACATGCCCTCCTTCCAGCTTTCTTT. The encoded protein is CASSPEGHALLPAFF.